The T cell receptor (beta chain) described here comes from a study of regulatory T cells in long-lasting Graves disease. CDR3-region Arm-PCR and iRepertoire HTBI primers produced the TCR beta libraries. How the authors handled the data: Across samples, more than 55 TRBV and about 15 TRBJ segments were found. TCRdb recomputed calls from the multiplex PCR reads with MiXCR, one row per CDR3 protein. The authors' filters were not applied to this entry. The sample consists of under 250,000 distinct CDR3 sequences, 20% of them appearing once. Trimming removed 1 base from V and 7 bases from J, with 5 bases in between. The CDR3 extends over 12 amino acids. The germline gives CDR1 DFQATT, CDR2 SNEGSKA (reference sequence). This clonotype showed up many times. Time point noted: newly diagnosed GD, antithyroid drugs for less than 3 months. TCR sequences were obtained from RNA taken from PBMCs. Graves' disease was diagnosed by American Thyroid Association guidelines.

Material: peripheral blood mononuclear cells (PBMCs), obtained at new diagnosis, from a patient treated with antithyroid drugs. The chain combines TRBV20-1 with TRBJ1-6; D remains unclear. The sequence derives from a female donor with Graves disease. CDR3 in DNA: TGCAGTGCTAGAGGGAACAATTCACCCCTCCACTTT. This sequence encodes CSARGNNSPLHF.